This T cell receptor beta chain was captured by sequencing in a study of T-cell reconstitution after alpha-beta-depleted transplantation in children. Per the germline V gene, CDR1 is SGHVS and CDR2 is FQNEAQ. Unmatched junction bases numbered 5, after V lost 4 bases and J lost 5 bases. This CDR3 is 16 amino acids long. Unique molecular identifiers were used in preparing the TCRbeta library. TCRdb itself ran the PCR reads through MiXCR, one entry per CDR3 protein. The sample includes about 480,000 distinct CDR3 sequences, 9.5% to 15% of them seen just once. In its sample, this clonotype was seen a few times.

This material consisted of PBMCs from the stem cell graft donor, taken from the stem cell graft. The receptor was isolated from a human donor who donated a stem cell graft to a child with combined immunodeficiency. This chain links TRBV7-8 with TRBJ2-3, with 14 bases that match TRBD2. CDR3 protein: CASSSGLAGVGDTQYF. CDR3 nucleotides: TGTGCCAGCAGCTCGGGACTAGCGGGAGTCGGAGATACGCAGTATTTT.